This TCR beta chain derives from a study of CD4 T cells in relation to SARS-CoV-2 and coronaviruses (dated by TCRdb to about 2021). With respect to the entire study: Patient-derived lymphoblastoid cell lines were used to map the HLA restriction of shared crossreactive spike epitopes. The Adaptive Biotechnologies TCR-sequencing kit was used for samples from three pre-COVID donors and for the naive versus memory experiments, whereas the other data were Illumina-based. The study assessed, at the TCR clonotype level, memory CD4+ T cell crossreactivity between SARS-CoV-2 and common cold coronavirus spike proteins. Expansion assays from other donors in the study were sequenced with a different, Illumina-based TCR-beta assay.

CD4+ T cells from unexposed donors were collected before the COVID-19 pandemic (2011-2018). Naive and memory CD4+ T cells were separated from cryopreserved PBMCs by CD4 enrichment followed by EasySep naive CD4+ T cell enrichment. Leukapheresis product for the unexposed donors was purchased commercially. Ficoll-Paque PLUS gradient centrifugation was used to isolate PBMCs from leukapheresis product or whole blood. PBMCs were either used fresh in the expansion assay or cryopreserved at -140 degrees C. The QIAamp Micro DNA Kit was used to extract genomic DNA from the CD4+ T cells. Paper-wide results and their limitations: Because the crossreactivity analysis focused on spike protein, crossreactivity against other viral proteins was not assessed. Compared with monoreactive clones, crossreactive clones had significantly weaker SARS-CoV-2-driven expansion, a result consistent with antigenic imprinting. No donor contributed both pre-pandemic and post-infection samples, which limited tracing the source of pre-existing responses. Memory CD4+ clonotypes crossrecognizing SARS-CoV-2 and at least one common cold coronavirus spike were found in roughly 65% of donors. Sequencing naive versus memory cells indicated that the assay picks up memory recall responses, not primary responses primed during culture. Small numbers of patients and of tested TCRs limited the study.

CDR1 is given as KGHDR and CDR2 as SFDVKD, both from the germline V gene. The CDR3 numbers 12 residues from cysteine through phenylalanine. Only CDR3 DNA remains: 36 bases, in frame from the first base. V sheds 10 bases and J sheds 5 bases, leaving 10 bases between their ends. DNA from uncultured naive and memory CD4+ T cells underwent immunoSEQ TCR-beta sequencing at deep resolution. As for how the authors treated the data: Preprocessing removed nonproductive sequences and CDR3s not starting with C, not ending with F or W, or shorter than 7 amino acids. Cultured and uncultured naive and memory CD4+ repertoires were searched for CDR3s previously identified as spike- and CEF-reactive. After three terminal residues were trimmed from each end, CDR3 homology was quantified as pairwise Levenshtein distance using the stringdist R package. TCRdb mirrors the immuneACCESS table, restricted to in-frame sequences. Some clones are absent from its copies; in checked studies, under half trace to an unresolved V gene, and the reason for the others is unknown. That table supplies the V and J calls and clone size; D and trimming were determined from the DNA. The table for this sample lists 60,000 or so clones; around 93% of them were counted only once. Clones ranked in the top ten supply approximately 0.14% of the sample.

Concerning this clone: Its antigen is currently not known. The sample holds no much larger clone one base away, and base qualities are not on file.

Source material: naive CD4+ T cells from PBMCs. Read against the paper, the sample's cell subset or site label means: naive CD4+ T cells isolated by negative enrichment. The rearrangement joined TRBV24-1 to TRBJ2-2; possibly the D gene is TRBD1, per 6 matching bases. The clonotype comes from a human donor in good health. The CDR3 is CATQQGTGELFF. The DNA sequence is as follows: TGTGCCACTCAACAGGGTACCGGGGAGCTGTTTTTT.